Included here is one TCR beta chain sequence, with context. This clone was seen ten or more times. Which antigen it targets is not known. No per-base quality is available; no much larger clone lies one base away. This record comes from a study of shared clonotypes between healthy human individuals (dated by TCRdb to between 2020 and 2021). At the level of the whole study: Three men and two women, aged 18 to 49 years, made up the cohort. For each donor, CD4 naive and CD4 memory were each given three plates, CD8 naive was given two plates, and CD8 memory was given one plate. To estimate repertoire size and how much clonotypes are shared between individuals, the study performed deep sequencing of blood TCR repertoires from a few healthy adults. To increase sequencing depth and limit assay-specific biases, TCR repertoire library preparation and sequencing were carried out by different laboratories using diverse techniques. Per donor, leukapheresis produced somewhere between about 0.85 and 10 billion PBMCs. General conclusions and limits of the study: Estimated clonotype richness was generally larger for naive than for memory subsets. Compared with non-shared clonotypes, the clonotypes found in all four sorted-subset donors had higher generation probabilities. Rarefaction of sorted-subset datasets indicated incomplete sequencing despite the large sequencing depth. The genetic and exposure-history diversity represented was limited by the small number of donors. Sharing across several donors was observed for about 5% of naive CD4, over 3% of naive CD8, over 2% of memory CD4, and roughly 0.4% of memory CD8 clonotypes. Sampling was limited to blood, and TCR repertoires in tissue likely differ from TCR repertoires in blood. Based on pairwise subsampling, the degree of clonotype sharing among donors was expected to be affected by sequencing depth.

Healthy HIV-negative adults with no recently reported acute infections or vaccinations were included as donors. Every donor was a Caucasian adult living in Nashville, Tennessee, USA. CD8 memory samples were composed of magnetically selected CD45RO+ cells combined with CCR7-negative CD45RA+ effector memory (TemRA) cells. Blood was obtained by leukapheresis, after which PBMCs were separated by Ficoll-Histopaque density gradient centrifugation and cryopreserved in liquid nitrogen vapor phase. Purity and quantity of every magnetically sorted T cell population were checked by analytical flow cytometry. Genomic DNA was isolated from each sorted fraction and quantified by UV absorbance on a Nanodrop 2000c. TCR CDR3 regions were amplified from genomic DNA by multiplex PCR using the deep immunoSEQ assay. Extracted genomic DNA from each cell subset was spread evenly across all wells of several immunoSEQ 96-well plates, with each plate serving as a replicate. For sorted subsets, each replicate PCR was loaded with approximately 200 ng genomic DNA, equivalent to approximately 33,000 T cell genomes. Purified libraries were quantified with a Qubit 3.0 fluorometer, sized on a Bioanalyzer 2100, and re-quantified with the KAPA Library Quantification kit. Every immunoSEQ 96-well plate was sequenced on a dedicated single-read 150-cycle Illumina NextSeq 550 flow cell. Concerning the study's data processing: The immunoSEQ output contained only junctional sequences without quality scores, so filtering could not match that applied to full-length reads. To assign V/J genes and CDR3, sequences were annotated using PyIR, a Python wrapper for IgBLAST v1.9, with IMGT germline references. Reads with weak V/J assignments (E-value above 1e-6), missing CDR3, stop codons, out-of-frame junctions, or ambiguous translated residues were removed. V3J clonotypes were defined by identical inferred V gene, J gene, and CDR3 amino acid sequence. To compute the percentage overlap between repertoires, the number of shared unique clonotypes was divided by the size of the smaller repertoire. Richness of each repertoire was evaluated using RTK rarefaction, the Chao1 estimator, and Recon v2.1 estimates of unobserved clonotypes. Generation probabilities were computed with OLGA for all TCRbeta clonotypes obtained by the gDNA method from several donors. TCRdb obtained this table from immuneACCESS and retained in-frame rearrangements with V and J assigned. These tables miss some clones; where compared with another copy, unresolved V genes account for less than half of the shortfall, and the remainder is unexplained. Clone size and the V and J calls come from that table; the DNA yielded D and trimming. The sample records some 700,000 clones, 90% of which are singletons. 34% of the sample is taken by the ten largest.

Sequenced material: memory CD8+ T cells from PBMCs. The cell subset or site tag for this specimen amounts to: CD45RO+ cells pooled with CCR7-negative TemRA cells. This clonotype originated in a young man in good health. Some clones in this sample may be carry-over from other donors' samples.

The CDR3 region: CASSLTKLEAFF. The DNA sequence is TGTGCCAGCAGCCTAACCAAACTTGAAGCTTTCTTT. Rearrangement joined TRBV13 to TRBJ1-1; the D gene remains uncertain. Trimming at the junction amounts to 5 bases on V and 7 bases on J, and the germline ends lie 11 bases apart. The germline V gene (reference sequence) provides CDR1 PRHDT and CDR2 FYEKMQ. The CDR3 holds 12 amino acids from the cysteine to the phenylalanine. Solely the CDR3 DNA is kept, with 36 bases framed from the first base.